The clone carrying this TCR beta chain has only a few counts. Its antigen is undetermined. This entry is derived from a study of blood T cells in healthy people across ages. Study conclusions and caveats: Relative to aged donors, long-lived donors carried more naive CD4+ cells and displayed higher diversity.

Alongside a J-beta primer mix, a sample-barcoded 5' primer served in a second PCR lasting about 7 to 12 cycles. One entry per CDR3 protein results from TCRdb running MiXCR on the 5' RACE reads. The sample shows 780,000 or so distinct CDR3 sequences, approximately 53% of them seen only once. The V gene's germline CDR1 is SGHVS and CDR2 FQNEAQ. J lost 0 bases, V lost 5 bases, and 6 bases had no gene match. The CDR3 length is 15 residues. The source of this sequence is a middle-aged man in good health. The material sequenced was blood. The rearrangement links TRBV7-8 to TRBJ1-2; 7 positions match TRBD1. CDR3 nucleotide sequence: TGTGCCAGCAGCATCAGGGACAGAGCTAACTATGGCTACACCTTC. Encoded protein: CASSIRDRANYGYTF.